The clone carrying this T cell receptor (beta chain) was counted once. CDR1 MNHEY and CDR2 SVGEGT come from the germline V gene. Trimming stripped 4 bases from V and 2 bases from J, with 9 bases between. The CDR3 length is 14 residues. These data are taken from a study of blood T cell repertoires in COVID-19. Turning to the study itself: The United States, Italy and Spain provided the acute and convalescent COVID-19 samples. PBMCs, B-cell-depleted T cells, or T cells were the source of the cDNA or gDNA that made up the material.

The authors' processing: Amplification from reference gene primers served as the basis for estimated nucleated cell counts. Sequenced by immunoSEQ multiplex PCR; TCRdb stores in-frame clones only, minus some. V and J calls and clone size are those listed in that table; D and trimming were worked out from the DNA. The sample lists more than 45,000 clones, 80% to 90% occurring once. This receptor was obtained from a man between 65 and 80 years old with acute or convalescent COVID-19. This chain uses TRBV6-2 or TRBV6-3 with TRBJ2-1; a possible D gene is TRBD2 (6 bases). Sequenced sample: peripheral blood. The CDR3, as DNA: TGTGCCAGCAGTTTGGGGACTGCCTACAATGAGCAGTTCTTC. Its translation is CASSLGTAYNEQFF.